These 25 T cell receptor beta chains originate from one sample sequenced in a study of CD4 T cells in relation to SARS-CoV-2 and coronaviruses. TCRdb keeps only in-frame clones here, not all; method: immunoSEQ multiplex PCR. The profile covers about 59,000 clones, with approximately 90% appearing a single time and more than 1.1% taken by the ten largest. Unexposed donor CD4+ T cells date from 2011-2018, before the COVID-19 pandemic. The sequenced sample was memory CD4+ T cells from PBMCs. The receptor set was obtained from a human donor in good health.

This rearrangement joins TRBV7-2 to TRBJ1-1, with D perhaps matching TRBD1 (5 bases). Trimming shortened V by 5 bases and J by 4 bases, and 11 bases separated the two germline ends. The CDR3 spans 13 residues. CDR1 SGHTA and CDR2 FQGNSA come from the germline V gene. The CDR3 sequence: CASSPLQGTEAFF. The CDR3 DNA is TGTGCCAGCAGCCCACTTCAGGGCACTGAAGCTTTCTTT.

The V and J genes are TRBV27 and TRBJ2-3; D might be TRBD2 (6 bases). With 5 bases removed from V and 0 bases from J, the gap between germline ends came to 15 bases. The V gene's germline CDR1 is MNHEY and CDR2 SMNVEV (reference sequence). The CDR3 sequence is 16 residues long. The CDR3 is CASSPTTRSSTDTQYF. CDR3 in DNA: TGTGCCAGCAGTCCAACGACTAGATCAAGCACAGATACGCAGTATTTT.

The V and J genes are TRBV6-1 and TRBJ2-7; D is perhaps TRBD1 (6 bases). The germline V gene encodes CDR1 MNHNS and CDR2 SASEGT. V was clipped by 2 bases and J by 7 bases, with 18 bases between them. This CDR3 has 15 residues. CDR3 coding DNA: TGTGCCAGCAGTGAACCCTTACAGGCCCAGGGGGAGCAGTACTTC. Its protein is CASSEPLQAQGEQYF.

The chain couples TRBV18 to TRBJ2-1; D not certain. Trimming removed 6 bases at V and 4 bases at J, with 13 bases between. Per germline, CDR1 KGHSH and CDR2 LQKENI. This CDR3 is 14 amino acids long. The CDR3 loop is CASSEGPLYNEQFF. The CDR3 DNA is TGTGCCAGCTCCGAAGGACCCTTATACAATGAGCAGTTCTTC.

The chain recombines TRBV28 with TRBJ2-2; weak D call: TRBD2 (6 bases). This CDR3 is built from 14 residues. V lost 8 bases and J 4 bases, leaving 14 bases between the germline ends. Germline loops: CDR1 MDHEN, CDR2 SYDVKM. The CDR3 bases are TGTGCCAGCCAGGCCAGCGGGTTCACCGGGGAGCTGTTTTTT. Amino acids: CASQASGFTGELFF.

This clone was detected only a few times. The chain recombines TRBV5-1 with TRBJ1-5; 7 nucleotides line up with TRBD1. This CDR3 comprises 14 residues. The V gene end was trimmed by 8 bases and the J gene end by 6 bases; junction bases not matched to a gene: 11. Germline CDR1 is SGHRS and CDR2 is YFSETQ. Here the CDR3 reads CASSQGPGSQPQHF. The CDR3 DNA follows: TGCGCCAGTTCACAGGGGCCGGGTAGTCAGCCCCAGCATTTT.

The chain employs TRBV24-1 and TRBJ2-7; D gene ambiguous. Germline V gene data show CDR1 as KGHDR and CDR2 as SFDVKD. The CDR3 sequence is 13 residues long. Trimming removed 5 bases at V and 5 bases at J, with 12 bases between. CDR3 nucleotides: TGTGCCACCAGTGCCCCGCCAACCGACGAGCAGTACTTC. It is translated as CATSAPPTDEQYF.

V and J are TRBV28 and TRBJ2-2; weak D call: TRBD1 (6 bases). Trimming left V 3 bases short and J 5 bases short, with 16 bases between. There are 16 residues in the CDR3. Germline V gene data show CDR1 as MDHEN and CDR2 as SYDVKM. The CDR3: CASSLSVQGRTGELFF. The CDR3 coding sequence is TGTGCCAGCAGTTTGAGTGTACAGGGAAGGACCGGGGAGCTGTTTTTT.

The chain links TRBV28 to TRBJ2-7; possible D gene TRBD1, 6 bases. CDR1 MDHEN and CDR2 SYDVKM come from the germline V gene. V was cut by 6 bases and J by 3 bases, with 9 bases left in between. This CDR3 is 12 amino acids long. This chain's CDR3 is CASRQGDYEQYF. CDR3 coding DNA: TGTGCCAGCAGACAGGGTGACTACGAGCAGTACTTC.

The sample holds one count of this clone. The CDR3 loop is CASSLRDRVPLQETQYF. Written as DNA, the CDR3 is TGTGCCAGCAGCTTAAGGGACAGGGTGCCCCTACAAGAGACCCAGTACTTC. The V and J genes are TRBV7-6 and TRBJ2-5; 9 bases align to TRBD1. The CDR3 is 17 amino acids. In germline, CDR1 is SGHVS, CDR2 FNYEAQ. V gave up 2 bases and J gave up 2 bases; unmatched junction bases: 9.

The J gene is TRBJ2-1, the V gene TRBV3-1 (or the pseudogene TRBV3-2), with 15 nucleotides matching TRBD2. Trimming removed 1 base from V and 1 base from J; junction bases left unmatched: 2. Germline V gene sequence: CDR1 LGHDT, CDR2 YNNKEL (reference sequence). This CDR3 comprises 18 residues. The chain's CDR3 is CASSQGTSGRGSYNEQFF. The CDR3 region has the DNA TGTGCCAGCAGCCAAGGGACTAGCGGGAGGGGATCCTACAATGAGCAGTTCTTC.

This clone was seen a handful of times. V usage is TRBV2 and J usage is TRBJ2-5, with D perhaps matching TRBD2 (6 bases). V was pared by 4 bases and J by 4 bases, with 13 bases between. This CDR3 contains 14 residues. CDR1 SNHLY and CDR2 FYNNEI come from the germline V gene. The CDR3 spells CASSVMGGTETQYF. For the CDR3, the DNA is TGTGCCAGCAGTGTAATGGGCGGGACAGAGACCCAGTACTTC.

V usage is TRBV4-1 and J usage is TRBJ2-1; no clear D gene. CDR3 length: 14 amino acids. The ends were cut back, 0 bases at V and 8 bases at J, with 11 bases in the middle. The germline V gene has CDR1 MGHRA and CDR2 YSYEKL. CDR3 sequence (DNA): TGCGCCAGCAGCCAAGATACAAGGGTGTATGAGCAGTTCTTC. Translated: CASSQDTRVYEQFF.

This clone was seen a handful of times. The chain uses TRBV6-2 or TRBV6-3 and TRBJ1-2; the D is unclear. V was cut by 5 bases and J by 4 bases, with 11 bases left in between. The germline gives CDR1 MNHEY, CDR2 SVGEGT. This CDR3 contains 13 residues. The CDR3 sequence is CASSNDGLYGYTF. CDR3 coding DNA: TGTGCCAGCAGTAACGACGGTCTCTATGGCTACACCTTC.

The V and J genes are TRBV28 and TRBJ1-1, with D uncertain. The V end lost 6 bases, the J end lost 2 bases, and 13 bases lay between the germline ends. Germline CDR1 and CDR2: MDHEN and SYDVKM. The CDR3 has 14 amino acids. The CDR3 region has the DNA TGTGCCAGCAGGTGGGCCCACGGAAACACTGAAGCTTTCTTT. Translated, it gives CASRWAHGNTEAFF.

The chain couples TRBV2 to TRBJ2-7; TRBD2 matches at 12 bases. CDR1 is SNHLY, CDR2 FYNNEI, per germline. V trimming: 6 bases; J trimming: 3 bases; junction bases outside the gene matches: 6. The CDR3 loop spans 15 amino acids. The CDR3 reads CASRDLAGGGYEQYF. For the CDR3, the DNA is TGTGCCAGCAGGGACCTAGCGGGAGGGGGCTACGAGCAGTACTTC.

This chain links TRBV11-2 with TRBJ2-3; TRBD2 matches at 16 bases. CDR1 and CDR2 from the germline V gene are SGHAT and FQNNGV. CDR3 length: 19 residues. After removal of 5 bases from V and 8 bases from J, the junction contained 16 bases not matched to a gene. In DNA, the CDR3 is TGTGCCAGCAGCCAGGGACTAGCGGGAGGGCCTTTTGGAGGTGGTACGCAGTATTTT. Translation gives CASSQGLAGGPFGGGTQYF.

The chain carries TRBV7-9 and TRBJ1-2, with 8 bases identical to TRBD1. CDR3 length: 15 amino acids. V trimming: 4 bases; J trimming: 8 bases; junction bases outside the gene matches: 12. The germline V gene has CDR1 SEHNR and CDR2 FQNEAQ (reference sequence). The DNA of the CDR3 is TGTGCCAGCAGCTCCCCAGGGGGCATGAGGGAAGGCTACACCTTC. Amino acid sequence: CASSSPGGMREGYTF.

The CDR3 nucleotides read TGTGCCTGGAGTATCGTAACTGGACTAGCCGGGAGGGAGCAGTACTTC. It specifies CAWSIVTGLAGREQYF. The V call is TRBV30, the J call TRBJ2-7; 8 bases map to TRBD2. This CDR3 region has 16 residues. Germline CDR1 and CDR2: GTSNPN and SVGIG (reference sequence). V dropped 2 bases and J dropped 7; count of bases not matched to a gene: 16.

The V call is TRBV20-1, the J call TRBJ1-5; a weak D match, TRBD1 (5 bases). Germline V gene data show CDR1 as DFQATT and CDR2 as SNEGSKA (reference sequence). V was trimmed by 3 bases and J by 0 bases, leaving 21 bases between them. The length of the CDR3 is 18 residues. The CDR3 sequence: CSASIALMGGASNQPQHF. The CDR3 nucleotides are TGCAGTGCTAGTATCGCTTTGATGGGAGGGGCTAGCAATCAGCCCCAGCATTTT.

The chain joins TRBV5-1 to TRBJ1-2, with unresolved D. CDR1 SGHRS and CDR2 YFSETQ come from the germline V gene. Trimming took off 4 bases at V and 4 bases at J, with 14 bases between the two ends. CDR3 length: 14 amino acids. CDR3 in amino acids: CASSPRESRYGYTF. DNA of the CDR3: TGCGCCAGCAGCCCCCGGGAATCGCGCTATGGCTACACCTTC.

This rearrangement joins TRBV27 to TRBJ2-5; 7 nucleotides match TRBD2. Unmatched junction bases numbered 1, after V lost 7 bases and J lost 5 bases. This CDR3 comprises 11 residues. The germline gives CDR1 MNHEY, CDR2 SMNVEV (reference sequence). Written as DNA, the CDR3 is TGTGCCAGCACGCGGGGGGAGACCCAGTACTTC. Protein: CASTRGETQYF.

The J gene is TRBJ2-5, the V gene TRBV2; 8 nucleotides align to TRBD1. The CDR3 is made up of 15 amino acids. V shed 4 bases, J shed 5 bases, and the junction held 9 bases outside the gene matches. In germline, CDR1 is SNHLY, CDR2 FYNNEI. The CDR3 protein is CASSGQGIIRETQYF. The CDR3 DNA reads TGTGCCAGCAGTGGACAGGGGATTATAAGGGAGACCCAGTACTTC.

This chain connects TRBV7-2 to TRBJ1-6; possibly TRBD1 for D (5 bases). Germline CDR1 SGHTA, CDR2 FQGNSA. This CDR3 is built from 17 residues. V lost 3 bases, J lost 6 bases, and 18 bases lay in between. Here the CDR3 DNA reads TGTGCCAGCAGCTTCGTTTCAACGGGGCGCCGTAATTCACCCCTCCACTTT. Its protein product is CASSFVSTGRRNSPLHF. Full variable domain (missing parts from reference TRBV7-2 and TRBJ1-6): GAGVSQSPSNKVTEKGKDVELRCDPISGHTALYWYRQSLGQGLEFLIYFQGNSAPDKSGLPSDRFSAERTGGSVSTLTIQRTQQEDSAVYLCASSFVSTGRRNSPLHFGNGTRLTVT.

The chain joins TRBV29-1 to TRBJ1-1; D is unresolved. CDR1 is SQVTM, CDR2 ANQGSEA, per germline. The CDR3 has 13 residues. V lost 7 bases and J lost 1, with 13 bases in between. The CDR3 sequence is CSARSVTNTEAFF. In DNA, the CDR3 is TGCAGCGCCAGAAGTGTGACGAACACTGAAGCTTTCTTT.